The 20 T cell receptor beta chains presented below share a single source sample, sequenced in a study of blood T cell repertoires in COVID-19. The table came from immunoSEQ multiplex PCR; TCRdb's copy has only in-frame clones and leaves some out. This sample has some 510,000 clones, with 70% to 90% found just once. The specimen was PBMCs or T cells enriched from blood (not recorded which). Source of these receptors: a woman in her forties who had recovered from COVID-19.

The chain couples TRBV7-8 to TRBJ1-1, with D possibly matching TRBD1 (5 bases). V was pared by 1 base and J by 10 bases, with 13 bases between. CDR1 is SGHVS and CDR2 is FQNEAQ in the germline V gene. The CDR3 is 13 amino acids. The CDR3 nucleotides read TGTGCCAGCAGCTTAGGAGTACGCCAGGGAGCTTTCTTT. This sequence encodes CASSLGVRQGAFF.

This chain connects TRBV24-1 to TRBJ2-1; TRBD1 is a possible D gene (5 bases). The CDR3 loop spans 11 amino acids. Per germline, CDR1 KGHDR and CDR2 SFDVKD. The V end lost 5 bases, the J end lost 12 bases, and 10 bases lay between the germline ends. The CDR3: CATSATQGQFF. For the CDR3, the DNA is TGTGCCACCAGTGCAACCCAGGGGCAGTTCTTC.

In this sample, this clone turned up a few times. Distinct nucleotide sequences in the sample also encode this CDR3. The rearrangement links TRBV5-6 to TRBJ1-1, with D possibly matching TRBD1 (5 bases). This CDR3 has 13 amino acids. V dropped 0 bases and J dropped 3 bases, with 6 bases sitting between them. CDR1 and CDR2 (germline): SGHDT, YYEEEE. The CDR3 loop is CASSLGRDTEAFF. CDR3 in DNA: TGTGCCAGCAGCTTGGGCAGGGACACTGAAGCTTTCTTT.

This clone was recorded a few times. The rearrangement uses TRBV7-2 and TRBJ1-1; 9 bases agree with TRBD1. After removal of 6 bases from V and 3 bases from J, the junction contained 2 bases not matched to a gene. Germline CDR1 and CDR2: SGHTA and FQGNSA. This CDR3 is built from 13 residues. DNA for the CDR3: TGTGCCAGCAGGTGGGACAGGGACACTGAAGCTTTCTTT. It specifies CASRWDRDTEAFF.

The V gene is TRBV4-1, the J gene TRBJ1-3; 10 bases are shared with TRBD1. The germline V gene has CDR1 MGHRA and CDR2 YSYEKL. V shed 4 bases, J shed 2 bases, and the junction held 5 bases outside the gene matches. The CDR3 has 16 amino acids. CDR3 in amino acids: CASSRQGTGAGNTIYF. In DNA form, the CDR3 reads TGCGCCAGCAGCCGGCAAGGGACAGGGGCTGGAAACACCATATATTTT.

The chain has TRBV11-2 and TRBJ1-2; D might be TRBD1 (6 bases). CDR3 length equals 15 residues. The germline V gene encodes CDR1 SGHAT and CDR2 FQNNGV. Trimming shortened V by 5 bases and J by 6 bases, and 19 bases separated the two germline ends. This CDR3 reads CASSHWEQGYHGYTF. DNA of the CDR3: TGTGCCAGCAGCCATTGGGAACAGGGATACCATGGCTACACCTTC.

This sequence joins TRBV4-2 and TRBJ1-4; D unclear. Trimming stripped 5 bases from V and 0 bases from J, with 7 bases between. Germline CDR1 LGHNA, CDR2 YNFKEQ. This CDR3 contains 14 residues. The CDR3 is CASSTPATNEKLFF. The CDR3 DNA reads TGTGCCAGCAGCACACCCGCAACTAATGAAAAACTGTTTTTT.

The chain employs TRBV7-2 and TRBJ1-1, with 8 bases lining up with TRBD1. The ends lost 5 bases at V and 0 bases at J; junction bases unmatched: 11. The CDR3 spans 17 residues. The germline gives CDR1 SGHTA, CDR2 FQGNSA. The DNA of the CDR3 is TGTGCCAGCAGCCGGACAGGGTCCCCCCCTATGAACACTGAAGCTTTCTTT. The encoded protein is CASSRTGSPPMNTEAFF.

The rearrangement links TRBV7-8 to TRBJ2-7; TRBD1 matches at 8 bases. Germline lookup yields CDR1 SGHVS and CDR2 FQNEAQ. J gave up 3 bases and V 5 bases, and 12 bases lay outside the gene matches. The CDR3 is 16 amino acids. The CDR3 reads CASSLHNRDRIYEQYF. Here the CDR3 DNA reads TGTGCCAGCAGCCTACACAACCGGGACAGGATCTACGAGCAGTACTTC.

The rearrangement joins TRBV3-1 (or the pseudogene TRBV3-2) to TRBJ2-2; 12 bases match TRBD2. J was trimmed by 3 bases and V by 4 bases; bases with no gene match: 3. The CDR3 totals 16 residues. CDR1 LGHDT and CDR2 YNNKEL come from the germline V gene (reference sequence). The CDR3 bases are TGTGCCAGCAGCCTACGGACTAGCGGGGACACCGGGGAGCTGTTTTTT. Translation gives CASSLRTSGDTGELFF.

The chain is built from TRBV6-5 and TRBJ1-1; TRBD1 is a possible D gene (6 bases). The germline V and J ends were trimmed by 6 bases and 4 bases, with 18 bases remaining between them. The CDR3 extends over 15 amino acids. Germline CDR1 is MNHEY and CDR2 is SVGAGI. This CDR3 reads CASSRRGGTGTEAFF. The CDR3 DNA follows: TGTGCCAGCAGCAGAAGGGGGGGAACGGGCACTGAAGCTTTCTTT.

The rearrangement uses TRBV6-5 and TRBJ1-5; 7 nucleotides align to TRBD1. The V and J ends lost 2 bases and 5 bases, in that order; junction bases with no gene match: 3. This CDR3 comprises 14 residues. Germline V gene lookup returns CDR1 MNHEY and CDR2 SVGAGI. The CDR3 DNA is TGTGCCAGCAGTTACATAACAGGGGATCAGCCCCAGCATTTT. This gives the protein CASSYITGDQPQHF.

The V call is TRBV30, the J call TRBJ1-3; tentative D call: TRBD1 (5 bases). CDR3 length: 14 amino acids. Trimming cost V 4 bases and J 0 bases, with 10 bases left between them. Germline CDR1 GTSNPN, CDR2 SVGIG (reference sequence). DNA of the CDR3: TGTGCCTGGAACCGACAGAACTCTGGAAACACCATATATTTT. Translating gives CAWNRQNSGNTIYF.

V is TRBV12-5 and J is TRBJ2-1, with 11 positions matching TRBD2. V lost 5 bases and J lost 1; bases outside the gene matches: 4. The germline gives CDR1 LGHNT, CDR2 FRNRAP. This CDR3 has 16 residues. CDR3 region: CASGPRLAGSYNEQFF. The CDR3 bases are TGTGCTAGTGGTCCAAGACTAGCGGGATCCTACAATGAGCAGTTCTTC.

The chain carries TRBV28 and TRBJ2-7; D is possibly TRBD2 (5 bases). The CDR3 is 18 residues long. V lost 5 bases and J 4 bases, leaving 27 bases between the germline ends. Germline V CDR1 and CDR2: MDHEN, SYDVKM. The CDR3 nucleotides are TGTGCCAGCAGTCCATCCTCGATGAATCGGGGTGTAGTATACGAGCAGTACTTC. Translating it yields CASSPSSMNRGVVYEQYF.

The chain links TRBV4-3 to TRBJ2-2, with D possibly TRBD1 on 5 matching bases. The CDR3 runs 13 residues. Trimming took off 4 bases at V and 6 bases at J, with 9 bases between the two ends. From germline, CDR1 is LGHNA and CDR2 YSLEER. The CDR3 DNA is TGCGCCAGCAGCCCCAGGGTACCCGGGGAGCTGTTTTTT. This codes for CASSPRVPGELFF.

The chain combines TRBV28 with TRBJ1-4, with D possibly matching TRBD1 (5 bases). The germline gives CDR1 MDHEN, CDR2 SYDVKM. The CDR3 has 12 amino acids. V lost 7 bases to trimming and J lost 8 bases, with 11 bases between them. The CDR3: CASTQGREKLFF. CDR3 nucleotide sequence: TGTGCCAGCACCCAGGGTAGAGAAAAACTGTTTTTT.

The J gene is TRBJ2-7, the V gene TRBV5-1; TRBD2 matches at 12 bases. Unmatched junction bases numbered 4, after V lost 1 base and J lost 5 bases. Germline loops: CDR1 SGHRS, CDR2 YFSETQ. The CDR3 sequence is 15 residues long. The CDR3 loop is CASSLLAGGPDEQYF. The DNA for the CDR3 is TGCGCCAGCAGCTTGCTAGCGGGAGGGCCGGACGAGCAGTACTTC. Based on the CDR3 plus reference TRBV5-1 and TRBJ2-7, the full variable domain is KAGVTQTPRYLIKTRGQQVTLSCSPISGHRSVSWYQQTPGQGLQFLFEYFSETQRNKGNFPGRFSGRQFSNSRSEMNVSTLELGDSALYLCASSLLAGGPDEQYFGPGTRLTVT.

This chain joins TRBV9 and TRBJ1-6; D not certain. CDR3 length: 14 amino acids. Per the germline V gene, CDR1 is SGDLS and CDR2 is YYNGEE. Trimming cost V 4 bases and J 14 bases, with 19 bases left between them. The CDR3 DNA follows: TGTGCCAGCAGCTCAGACCCCTTAGGAGGAGCCCTCCACTTT. Translating gives CASSSDPLGGALHF.

This clone was recorded once. J is TRBJ1-1 and V is TRBV18; D unclear. Germline CDR1 KGHSH, CDR2 LQKENI. V gave up 3 bases and J gave up 6 bases, with 17 bases separating them. This CDR3 spans 15 amino acids. CDR3 DNA: TGTGCCAGCTCACCTGGTGAACTCCCGGGTGCTGAAGCTTTCTTT. Protein sequence: CASSPGELPGAEAFF.